The 3 T cell receptor beta chains below were found in one sample sequenced in a study of control samples from healthy donors and cancer patients. Clones were read by immunoSEQ multiplex PCR, and TCRdb kept only the in-frame ones, dropping some. Here the sample spans around 2,200 clones, about 98% being singletons. Input material: PBMCs. These receptors were collected from a man aged 65 to 79 with head and neck cancer.

This sequence joins TRBV19 and TRBJ1-4; D may be TRBD1 (5 bases). The CDR3 consists of 15 residues. Germline CDR1 is LNHDA and CDR2 is SQIVND (reference sequence). V was cut by 6 bases and J by 6 bases, with 17 bases left in between. Here the CDR3 reads CASSTIQARYEKLFF. CDR3 nucleotides: TGTGCCAGTAGCACTATACAGGCCCGCTATGAAAAACTGTTTTTT.

This chain connects TRBV29-1 to TRBJ1-1, with D unresolved. Trimming left V 3 bases short and J 2 bases short, with 10 bases between. Germline V gene lookup returns CDR1 SQVTM and CDR2 ANQGSEA. The length of the CDR3 is 13 residues. The CDR3 spells CSVDAGRNTEAFF. As DNA, the CDR3 is TGCAGCGTTGACGCCGGCCGAAACACTGAAGCTTTCTTT.

V and J are TRBV3-1 (or the pseudogene TRBV3-2) and TRBJ2-1, with D tentatively TRBD1 or TRBD2 (5 bases each). From germline, CDR1 is LGHDT and CDR2 YNNKEL (reference sequence). V lost 1 base and J 4 bases, leaving 14 bases between the germline ends. This CDR3 is built from 16 residues. The CDR3 nucleotides are TGTGCCAGCAGCCAAGTCTTCGGGAAGGGGTACAATGAGCAGTTCTTC. The encoded protein is CASSQVFGKGYNEQFF.